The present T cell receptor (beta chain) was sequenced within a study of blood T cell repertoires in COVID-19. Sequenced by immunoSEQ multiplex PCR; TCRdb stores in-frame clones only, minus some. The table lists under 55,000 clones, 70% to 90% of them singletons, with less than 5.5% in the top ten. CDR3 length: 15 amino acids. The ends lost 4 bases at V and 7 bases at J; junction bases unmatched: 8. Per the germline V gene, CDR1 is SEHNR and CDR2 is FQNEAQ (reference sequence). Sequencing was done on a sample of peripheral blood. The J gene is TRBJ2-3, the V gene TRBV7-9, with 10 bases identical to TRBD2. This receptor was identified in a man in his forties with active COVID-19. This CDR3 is CASSSLAGPGYTQYF. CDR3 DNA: TGTGCCAGCAGCTCACTAGCGGGGCCCGGATATACGCAGTATTTT.